This TCR beta chain was identified in a study of neoadjuvant anti-PD-1 for oral cavity cancer. The CDR3 is 13 amino acids. Germline lookup yields CDR1 MNHEY and CDR2 SMNVEV (reference sequence). V lost 5 bases, J lost 8 bases, and 15 bases lay in between. This clone was recorded only once. Time point of the sample: after neoadjuvant nivolumab, at surgical resection. Repertoires were generated with immunoSEQ multiplex PCR, while TCRdb's copy carries only in-frame clones and drops some. The table lists about 24,000 clones, approximately 26% of them singletons. This receptor was identified in a person between 40 and 80 years old with oral cavity squamous cell carcinoma. The sequenced sample was tumor tissue, obtained after nivolumab (anti-PD-1) treatment. V gene TRBV27 combines with J gene TRBJ1-1; D possibly corresponds to TRBD1 (6 bases). This CDR3 reads CASSIQGFGEAFF. The CDR3 bases are TGTGCCAGCAGTATTCAGGGGTTTGGCGAAGCTTTCTTT.